One sample yielded the 26 T cell receptor beta chains listed below, sequenced in a study of cytomegalovirus exposure and HLA in healthy donors. The PCR employed 60 Vbeta primers together with 13 Jbeta primers. The table came from immunoSEQ multiplex PCR; TCRdb's copy has only in-frame clones and leaves some out. This sample has 150,000 to 200,000 clones, with roughly 87% found just once. Input material: PBMCs. The source of these receptors is a woman aged 45-65 years in good health and CMV-seronegative.

This clone was picked up a small number of times. The chain combines TRBV4-1 with TRBJ1-4; 10 nucleotides line up with TRBD1. The CDR3 spans 14 residues. CDR1 MGHRA and CDR2 YSYEKL come from the germline V gene. V shed 4 bases and J 8 bases; nucleotides not matched to a gene: 4. The CDR3, as DNA: TGCGCCAGCAGCCTGGGACAGGGGTACGAAAAACTGTTTTTT. Its translation is CASSLGQGYEKLFF.

This chain joins TRBV19 and TRBJ1-5; 7 bases align to TRBD1. The J segment lost 10 bases and the V segment lost 6 bases, leaving 9 bases of the junction unmatched. The CDR3 runs 13 residues. The V gene's germline CDR1 is LNHDA and CDR2 SQIVND (reference sequence). The CDR3 nucleotides are TGTGCCAGTAGCCCAGGACAGGCCCTACCCCAGCATTTT. As protein: CASSPGQALPQHF.

The rearrangement joins TRBV29-1 to TRBJ1-1; no reliable D call. The CDR3 loop spans 11 amino acids. Germline V gene lookup returns CDR1 SQVTM and CDR2 ANQGSEA. The V and J ends lost 1 base and 7 bases respectively, with 7 bases between them. CDR3 in amino acids: CSVEGYSEAFF. CDR3 nucleotides: TGCAGCGTTGAAGGATACAGTGAAGCTTTCTTT.

The V and J genes are TRBV9 and TRBJ2-3; 8 bases line up with TRBD2. Germline V gene sequence: CDR1 SGDLS, CDR2 YYNGEE. V dropped 7 bases and J dropped 0; count of bases not matched to a gene: 7. This CDR3 is 15 amino acids long. This CDR3 is CASGRLATSTDTQYF. CDR3 nucleotide sequence: TGTGCCAGCGGACGACTAGCGACCAGCACAGATACGCAGTATTTT.

This chain uses TRBV5-4 with TRBJ1-2; 8 bases match TRBD1. The CDR3 runs 14 residues. The germline CDR1 and CDR2 sequences are SGHNT and YYREEE (reference sequence). The J segment lost 5 bases and the V segment lost 3 bases, leaving 6 bases of the junction unmatched. The CDR3 is CASSSKTGDYGYTF. CDR3 DNA: TGTGCCAGCAGCTCGAAGACAGGGGATTATGGCTACACCTTC.

This sequence joins TRBV10-2 and TRBJ2-7, with a weak D call TRBD2 (5 bases). CDR3 size: 12 residues. The V gene lost 4 bases and the J gene lost 5 bases, with 9 bases spanning the gap. Germline CDR1 WSHSY, CDR2 SAAADI. CDR3 coding DNA: TGCGCCAGCAGTGCCCCGCGGGACGAGCAGTACTTC. Protein sequence: CASSAPRDEQYF.

This chain uses TRBV5-1 with TRBJ2-5, with 7 bases that match TRBD1. Trimming removed 4 bases from V and 3 bases from J; junction bases left unmatched: 6. Germline values: CDR1 SGHRS, CDR2 YFSETQ. This CDR3 has 14 residues. The CDR3 sequence is CASSRPGQKETQYF. The CDR3, as DNA: TGCGCCAGCAGCCGTCCGGGACAGAAAGAGACCCAGTACTTC.

The chain couples TRBV28 to TRBJ2-3; 7 bases match TRBD2. Trimming cost V 7 bases and J 1 base; bases outside gene matches: 8. The CDR3 sequence is 15 residues long. Germline CDR1 is MDHEN and CDR2 is SYDVKM. In DNA form, the CDR3 reads TGTGCCAGCACTCCGAGCGGGGAGGGCACAGATACGCAGTATTTT. Translated: CASTPSGEGTDTQYF.

The chain carries TRBV5-6 and TRBJ2-3; 8 bases fit TRBD1. With V trimmed by 2 bases and J by 1 base, 12 bases remained unmatched. CDR1 is SGHDT and CDR2 is YYEEEE in the germline V gene. This CDR3 comprises 18 residues. The CDR3 region has the DNA TGTGCCAGCAGCTTAACCGGGACAGGAAAGGGGGGCACAGATACGCAGTATTTT. Its protein product is CASSLTGTGKGGTDTQYF.

As for this clone: Germline is not matched at one junction end, which may reflect a read error. Other DNA sequences in the sample encode the same CDR3. V gene TRBV9 combines with J gene TRBJ2-2; TRBD2 is a possible D gene (5 bases). There are 14 residues in the CDR3. The germline V gene has CDR1 SGDLS and CDR2 YYNGEE. Here the CDR3 reads CASSVVLNTGELFF. The CDR3 nucleotides read TGTGCCAGCAGCGTAGTACTAAACACCGGGGAGCTGTTCTTT.

The chain recombines TRBV10-3 with TRBJ2-3, with TRBD1 matching 7 bases. This CDR3 is built from 14 residues. Unmatched junction bases numbered 5, after V lost 6 bases and J lost 2 bases. Germline CDR1 and CDR2: ENHRY and SYGVKD. CDR3 bases: TGTGCCATCAGCGGCAGGGGGTACACAGATACGCAGTATTTT. This translates into CAISGRGYTDTQYF.

This rearrangement joins TRBV6-5 to TRBJ2-7, with 10 bases lining up with TRBD2. The CDR3 has 16 residues. Losses at the gene ends were 2 bases for V and 0 bases for J; bases not matched to a gene: 4. Germline lookup yields CDR1 MNHEY and CDR2 SVGAGI. The CDR3 coding sequence is TGTGCCAGCAGTTACACGAGCGGGAGGGTCTCCTACGAGCAGTACTTC. Translation: CASSYTSGRVSYEQYF.

This chain connects TRBV27 to TRBJ2-1, with 15 bases lining up with TRBD2. V dropped 5 bases and J dropped 9; count of bases not matched to a gene: 8. Per germline, CDR1 MNHEY and CDR2 SMNVEV (reference sequence). The CDR3 runs 16 residues. CDR3 loop: CASSDWTSGGAPEQFF. CDR3 nucleotides: TGTGCCAGCAGTGATTGGACTAGCGGGGGGGCCCCTGAGCAGTTCTTC.

The chain has TRBV28 and TRBJ1-1, with D possibly being TRBD1 (6 bases). The CDR3 loop spans 14 amino acids. The germline V gene has CDR1 MDHEN and CDR2 SYDVKM. Trimming shortened V by 7 bases and J by 0 bases, and 12 bases separated the two germline ends. The CDR3 nucleotides are TGTGCCAGCACCCCAGGGGCCATGAACACTGAAGCTTTCTTT. Translation gives CASTPGAMNTEAFF. Full variable domain (remainder filled in from reference TRBV28 and TRBJ1-1): DVKVTQSSRYLVKRTGEKVFLECVQDMDHENMFWYRQDPGLGLRLIYFSYDVKMKEKGDIPEGYSVSREKKERFSLILESASTNQTSMYLCASTPGAMNTEAFFGQGTRLTVV.

In the case of this clone: This CDR3 is also generated by other DNA sequences in the sample. The chain uses TRBV4-3 and TRBJ2-7, with 14 bases aligning to TRBD2. The germline V gene has CDR1 LGHNA and CDR2 YSLEER. The CDR3 contains 15 residues. J was trimmed by 4 bases and V by 1 base; bases with no gene match: 0. CDR3: CASSQGTSGGYEQYF. CDR3 sequence (DNA): TGCGCCAGCAGCCAAGGGACTAGCGGGGGGTACGAGCAGTACTTC.

The J gene is TRBJ2-5, the V gene TRBV25-1, with TRBD2 matching over 12 bases. The V and J ends lost 1 base and 2 bases, in that order; junction bases with no gene match: 8. This CDR3 region has 18 residues. Germline assignment: CDR1 MGHDK and CDR2 SYGVNS. CDR3 DNA: TGTGCCAGCAGTGAATTCGGTTCAGGACTAGCGGGGCAAGAGACCCAGTACTTC. Protein product: CASSEFGSGLAGQETQYF.

This rearrangement joins TRBV5-6 to TRBJ2-5, with TRBD2 matching over 7 bases. From germline, CDR1 is SGHDT and CDR2 YYEEEE. The CDR3 extends over 16 amino acids. V dropped 4 bases and J dropped 5; count of bases not matched to a gene: 14. The chain's CDR3 is CASSRLWGGKGETQYF. The CDR3 DNA sequence: TGTGCCAGCAGCCGGCTCTGGGGAGGGAAGGGGGAGACCCAGTACTTC.

The V gene is TRBV5-1, the J gene TRBJ1-1; no reliable D call. V was pared by 4 bases and J by 0 bases, with 13 bases between. The CDR3 is made up of 15 amino acids. CDR1 SGHRS and CDR2 YFSETQ come from the germline V gene. CDR3 sequence (DNA): TGCGCCAGCAGCCGGGAGGGCAGCATGAACACTGAAGCTTTCTTT. Translating gives CASSREGSMNTEAFF.

The chain recombines TRBV4-1 with TRBJ2-1; possibly TRBD1 for D (5 bases). Trimming stripped 6 bases from V and 8 bases from J, with 14 bases between. The CDR3 has 13 amino acids. The germline gives CDR1 MGHRA, CDR2 YSYEKL. DNA of the CDR3: TGCGCCAGCAGTCTAGGGGCCAAGGATGAGCAGTTCTTC. This gives the protein CASSLGAKDEQFF.

CDR3 in DNA: TGTGCCAGCAGTGTCACAGCAGCTAACTATGGCTACACCTTC. Residues: CASSVTAANYGYTF. The rearrangement joins TRBV28 to TRBJ1-2; D not resolved. This CDR3 spans 14 amino acids. The V gene's germline CDR1 is MDHEN and CDR2 SYDVKM. V dropped 5 bases and J dropped 0 bases, with 10 bases sitting between them.

The CDR3 here is CASSAGAGGLETQYF. CDR3 nucleotides: TGCGCCAGCAGTGCGGGAGCAGGGGGCTTAGAGACCCAGTACTTC. The V call is TRBV10-1, the J call TRBJ2-5; 8 bases are shared with TRBD1. Trimming removed 4 bases from V and 4 bases from J; junction bases left unmatched: 8. CDR1 and CDR2 from the germline V gene are WNHNN and SYGVQD (reference sequence). This CDR3 is 15 amino acids long.

The chain has TRBV2 and TRBJ1-2, with a tentative D call TRBD1 (5 bases). Looked up from germline, CDR1 is SNHLY and CDR2 is FYNNEI. V was cut by 4 bases and J by 6 bases, with 15 bases left in between. The CDR3 length is 14 residues. As DNA, the CDR3 is TGTGCCAGCAGTGTCCTGCGGGGCAGGGATGGCTACACCTTC. Translated: CASSVLRGRDGYTF.

The DNA for the CDR3 is TGTGCCAGCAGCCTCAGGGTTTCGGAAGCTTTCTTT. It specifies CASSLRVSEAFF. V gene TRBV7-9 combines with J gene TRBJ1-1, with D perhaps TRBD1 (5 bases). The germline gives CDR1 SEHNR, CDR2 FQNEAQ (reference sequence). This CDR3 is 12 amino acids long. Trimming shortened V by 5 bases and J by 8 bases, and 12 bases separated the two germline ends.

J is TRBJ2-7 and V is TRBV5-8; 8 bases are shared with TRBD1. Losses at the gene ends were 1 base for V and 3 bases for J; bases not matched to a gene: 9. The CDR3 runs 16 residues. The germline gives CDR1 SGHTS, CDR2 YDEGEE. CDR3 loop: CASSLRQGAGFYEQYF. The CDR3 DNA is TGTGCCAGCAGCTTGCGCCAGGGGGCAGGATTCTACGAGCAGTACTTC. Variable domain in full (rest from reference TRBV5-8 and TRBJ2-7): EAGVTQSPTHLIKTRGQQATLRCSPISGHTSVYWYQQALGLGLQFLLWYDEGEERNRGNFPPRFSGRQFPNYSSELNVNALELEDSALYLCASSLRQGAGFYEQYFGPGTRLTVT.

The V and J genes are TRBV27 and TRBJ2-3, with D unresolved. Trimming left V 6 bases short and J 0 bases short, with 7 bases between. Germline CDR1 and CDR2: MNHEY and SMNVEV (reference sequence). This CDR3 spans 13 amino acids. CDR3 amino acids: CASRRTSTDTQYF. The CDR3 DNA follows: TGTGCCAGCAGGAGAACTAGCACAGATACGCAGTATTTT.

The chain combines TRBV28 with TRBJ2-3; D possibly corresponds to TRBD2 (5 bases). This CDR3 is built from 13 residues. V dropped 5 bases and J dropped 4 bases, with 10 bases sitting between them. Germline CDR1 is MDHEN and CDR2 is SYDVKM. CDR3 sequence: CASSNGGADTQYF. The DNA of the CDR3 is TGTGCCAGCAGTAACGGAGGCGCAGATACGCAGTATTTT.